This T cell receptor beta chain was retrieved from a study of blood T cell repertoires in COVID-19. The repertoire was sequenced with immunoSEQ multiplex PCR; TCRdb's copy has only in-frame clones and lacks some. The sample shows 200,000 to 250,000 clones, about 83% of them seen only once. Germline trimming cut 4 bases from V and 5 bases from J; bases unmatched to any gene: 4. Germline loops: CDR1 MNHNS, CDR2 SASEGT. The CDR3 consists of 16 residues. The source of this sequence is a woman aged 40-49 years who had recovered from COVID-19. Sequencing used PBMCs or T cells enriched from blood (not recorded which). This chain joins TRBV6-1 and TRBJ2-2; TRBD2 matches 13 bases. Here the CDR3 DNA reads TGTGCCAGCAGTGGCGGACTAGCGGGAGAAACCGGGGAGCTGTTTTTT. Translated: CASSGGLAGETGELFF.